This T cell receptor beta chain was sequenced in a study of T-cell reconstitution after alpha-beta-depleted transplantation in children. The V gene's germline CDR1 is MNHEY and CDR2 SVGEGT. V gave up 6 bases and J gave up 5 bases, with 10 bases separating them. The CDR3 consists of 12 residues. In this sample, this clonotype turned up many times. Unique molecular identifiers were used to barcode this TCRbeta library. TCRdb processed the PCR reads anew with MiXCR; each CDR3 protein has one entry. This table holds roughly 250,000 distinct CDR3 sequences, roughly 7.7% found once. The genes are TRBV6-2 or TRBV6-3 and TRBJ1-1; D call uncertain. This TCR came from a male patient between 5 and 17 years old who had a stem cell transplant for acute lymphoblastic leukemia, so the T cells may come from the graft donor. This material consisted of PBMCs, mostly from graft donor cells, taken 180 days after TCRalphabeta/CD19-depleted stem cell transplant. In DNA form, the CDR3 reads TGTGCCAGCAGAAGGGAAAAGACTGAAGCTTTCTTT. As protein: CASRREKTEAFF.